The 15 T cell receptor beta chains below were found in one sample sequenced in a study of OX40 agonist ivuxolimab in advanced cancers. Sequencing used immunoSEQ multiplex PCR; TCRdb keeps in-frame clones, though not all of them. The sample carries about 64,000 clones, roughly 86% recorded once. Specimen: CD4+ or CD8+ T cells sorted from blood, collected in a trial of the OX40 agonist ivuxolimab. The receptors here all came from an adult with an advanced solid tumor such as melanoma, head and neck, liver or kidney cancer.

DNA of the CDR3: TGCGCCAGCAGCCAAGATTTGATGGCCTCCAATCAGCCCCAGCATTTT. This gives the protein CASSQDLMASNQPQHF. This chain connects TRBV4-3 to TRBJ1-5; D is uncertain. The CDR3 has 16 residues. Germline CDR1 and CDR2: LGHNA and YSLEER. V shed 0 bases and J shed 3 bases, with 12 bases lying between them.

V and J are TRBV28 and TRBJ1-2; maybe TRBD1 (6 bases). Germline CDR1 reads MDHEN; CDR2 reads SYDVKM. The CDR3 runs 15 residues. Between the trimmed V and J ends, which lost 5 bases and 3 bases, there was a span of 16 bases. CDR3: CASSQRGTTDYGYTF. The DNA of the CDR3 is TGTGCCAGCAGTCAGAGGGGGACTACGGACTATGGCTACACCTTC.

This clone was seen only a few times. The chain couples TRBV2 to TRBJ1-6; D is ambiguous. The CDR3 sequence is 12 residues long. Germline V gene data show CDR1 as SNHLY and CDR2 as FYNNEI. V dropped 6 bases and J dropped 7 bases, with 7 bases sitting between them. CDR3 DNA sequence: TGTGCCAGCAGGGTTACAAATTCACCCCTCCACTTT. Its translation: CASRVTNSPLHF.

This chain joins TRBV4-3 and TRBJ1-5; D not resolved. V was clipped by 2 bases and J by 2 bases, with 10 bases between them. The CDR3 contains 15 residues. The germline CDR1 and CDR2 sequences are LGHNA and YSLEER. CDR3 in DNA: TGCGCCAGCAGCCAAAGGAATGGGGGCAATCAGCCCCAGCATTTT. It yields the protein CASSQRNGGNQPQHF.

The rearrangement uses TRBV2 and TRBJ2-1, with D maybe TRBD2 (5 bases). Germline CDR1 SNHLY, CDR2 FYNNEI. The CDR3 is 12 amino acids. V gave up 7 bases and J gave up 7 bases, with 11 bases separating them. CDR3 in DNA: TGTGCCAGCAACCTAGCTAGAAATGAGCAGTTCTTC. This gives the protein CASNLARNEQFF.

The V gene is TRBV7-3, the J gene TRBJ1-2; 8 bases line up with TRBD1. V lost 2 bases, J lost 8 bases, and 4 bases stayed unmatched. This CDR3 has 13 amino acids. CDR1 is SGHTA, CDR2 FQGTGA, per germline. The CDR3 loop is CASSLQQGDGYTF. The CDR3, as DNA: TGTGCCAGCAGCTTACAACAGGGGGACGGCTACACCTTC.

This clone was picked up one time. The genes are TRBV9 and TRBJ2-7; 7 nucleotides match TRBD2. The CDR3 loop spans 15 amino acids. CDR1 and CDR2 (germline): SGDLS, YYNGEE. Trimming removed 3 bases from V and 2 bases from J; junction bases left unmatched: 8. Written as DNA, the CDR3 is TGTGCCAGCAGCGCTGGGGGGGACCTGACCTACGAGCAGTACTTC. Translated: CASSAGGDLTYEQYF.

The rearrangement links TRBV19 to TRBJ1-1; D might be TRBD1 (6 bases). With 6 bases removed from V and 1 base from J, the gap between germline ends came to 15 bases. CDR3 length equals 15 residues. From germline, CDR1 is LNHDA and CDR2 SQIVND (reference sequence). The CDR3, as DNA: TGTGCCAGTAGCACTGGACAGTGGGGGAACACTGAAGCTTTCTTT. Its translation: CASSTGQWGNTEAFF.

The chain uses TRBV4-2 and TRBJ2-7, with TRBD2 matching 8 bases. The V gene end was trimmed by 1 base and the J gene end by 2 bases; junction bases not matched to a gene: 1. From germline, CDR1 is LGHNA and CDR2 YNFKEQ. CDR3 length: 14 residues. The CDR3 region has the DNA TGTGCCAGCAGCCAAGCGGGAGGGCCCTACGAGCAGTACTTC. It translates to CASSQAGGPYEQYF.

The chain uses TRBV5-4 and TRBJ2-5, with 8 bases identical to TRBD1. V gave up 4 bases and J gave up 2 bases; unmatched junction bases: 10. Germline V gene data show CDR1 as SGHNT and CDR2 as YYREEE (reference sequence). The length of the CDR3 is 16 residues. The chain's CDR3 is CASSPMTGTGQETQYF. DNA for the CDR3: TGTGCCAGCAGCCCGATGACCGGGACAGGTCAAGAGACCCAGTACTTC. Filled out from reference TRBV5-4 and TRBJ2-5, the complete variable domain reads ETGVTQSPTHLIKTRGQQVTLRCSSQSGHNTVSWYQQALGQGPQFIFQYYREEENGRGNFPPRFSGLQFPNYSSELNVNALELDDSALYLCASSPMTGTGQETQYFGPGTRLLVL.

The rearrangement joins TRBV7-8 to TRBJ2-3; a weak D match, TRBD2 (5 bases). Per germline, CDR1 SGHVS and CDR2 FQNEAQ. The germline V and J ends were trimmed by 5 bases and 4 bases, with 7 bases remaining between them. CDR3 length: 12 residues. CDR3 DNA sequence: TGTGCCAGCAGCACGCGGGCAGATACGCAGTATTTT. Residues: CASSTRADTQYF.

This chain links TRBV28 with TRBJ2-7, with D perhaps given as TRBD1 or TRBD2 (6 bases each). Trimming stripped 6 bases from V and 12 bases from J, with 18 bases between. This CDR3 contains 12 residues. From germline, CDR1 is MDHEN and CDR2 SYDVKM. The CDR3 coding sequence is TGTGCCAGCAGCCTTCCGGGGGCCGGAAGGTACTTC. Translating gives CASSLPGAGRYF.

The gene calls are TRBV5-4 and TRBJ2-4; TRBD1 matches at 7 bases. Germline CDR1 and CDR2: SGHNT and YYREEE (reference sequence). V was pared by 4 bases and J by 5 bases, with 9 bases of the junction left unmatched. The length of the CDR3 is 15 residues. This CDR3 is CASSPSYRGQNIQYF. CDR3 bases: TGTGCCAGCAGCCCTTCCTACAGGGGCCAAAACATTCAGTACTTC.

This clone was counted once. The CDR3 is CASSPPGAGGIQPQYF. CDR3 bases: TGTGCCAGCTCACCACCGGGGGCAGGGGGGATTCAGCCCCAGTATTTT. V and J are TRBV18 and TRBJ1-5; TRBD1 might be the D (7 bases). The DNA end lines up better with TRBJ2-3; the J call may be wrong. Germline CDR1 and CDR2: KGHSH and LQKENI. This CDR3 is built from 16 residues.

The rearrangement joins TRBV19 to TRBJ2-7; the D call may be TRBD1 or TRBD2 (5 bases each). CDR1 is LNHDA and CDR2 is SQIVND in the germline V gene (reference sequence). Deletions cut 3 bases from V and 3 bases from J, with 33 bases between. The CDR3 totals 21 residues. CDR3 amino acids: CASSMRPAGGARGRTYYEQYF. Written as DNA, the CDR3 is TGTGCCAGTAGTATGCGACCCGCGGGTGGGGCGAGAGGACGTACTTACTACGAGCAGTACTTC.